This record covers a single T cell receptor (beta chain). These data originate in a study of blood T cell repertoires in COVID-19. Study-wide context: The United States, Italy and Spain provided the acute and convalescent COVID-19 samples. PBMCs, B-cell-depleted T cells, or T cells were the source of the cDNA or gDNA that made up the material.

The CDR3 runs to 12 residues. Trimming left V 5 bases short and J 7 bases short, with 9 bases between. CDR1 and CDR2 (germline): PRHDT, FYEKMQ (reference sequence). The study recruited people aged roughly 18 to 100 years across approximately 24 US areas. Participants' own reports of clinical history determined their cohort assignment. Clones were read by immunoSEQ multiplex PCR, and TCRdb kept only the in-frame ones, dropping some. Of 120,000 to 150,000 clones listed, 85% to 90% were seen once; the top ten hold more than 1%. Material: PBMCs or T cells enriched from blood (not recorded which). The chain employs TRBV13 and TRBJ1-3; D is undetermined. This TCR came from a woman in her thirties with acute COVID-19. The CDR3 DNA sequence: TGTGCCAGCAGCGCGGAGTTTAACACCATATATTTT. This gives the protein CASSAEFNTIYF.